This T cell receptor (beta chain) appears in the sequencing data of a study of glioma-infiltrating T cells after dendritic cell vaccination. The CDR3 is made up of 11 amino acids. CDR1 SGHAT and CDR2 FQNNGV come from the germline V gene. The V end was cut by 1 base, the J end by 5 bases, with 3 bases between. This table comes from immunoSEQ multiplex PCR, and its TCRdb copy is limited to in-frame clones, with some not included. The sample holds roughly 100,000 clones, about 85% seen once. This material consisted of blood, taken before dendritic cell vaccination. This TCR derives from a human donor with glioblastoma. The V and J genes are TRBV11-2 and TRBJ2-7, with D unclear. In nucleotides, the CDR3 is TGTGCCAGCAGCTTAGCGGACGAGCAGTACTTC. Translating it yields CASSLADEQYF.